A single sample is the source of the 28 T cell receptor beta chains below, sequenced in a study of cytomegalovirus exposure and HLA in healthy donors (dated by TCRdb to between 2016 and 2019). Receptor libraries were prepared by the immunoSEQ multiplex PCR assay. For the multiplex PCR, a mixture combining 60 forward primers for TCR Vbeta segments and 13 reverse primers for TCR Jbeta segments was used. This is the immuneACCESS table as TCRdb keeps it, with only in-frame sequences that have V and J called. A part of the clones is gone; compared with another copy, unresolved V genes explain less than half, and the rest is unexplained. This sample gives under 200,000 clones in total; about 65% of them show up just once. In total, the top ten clones hold roughly 4.4% of the sample. Material: PBMCs. Receptor source: a young woman in good health and CMV-seropositive.

The chain carries TRBV7-2 and TRBJ1-1; the D gene is possibly TRBD1 (6 bases). V lost 3 bases, J lost 7 bases, and 12 bases lay in between. The CDR3 loop spans 13 amino acids. Germline V lookup: CDR1 SGHTA, CDR2 FQGNSA. CDR3 nucleotide sequence: TGTGCCAGCAGCTTCCACAGGGAGGGTGAAGCTTTCTTT. Amino acid sequence: CASSFHREGEAFF.

The chain carries TRBV15 and TRBJ1-4; D ambiguous. The germline V and J ends were trimmed by 1 base and 0 bases, with 12 bases remaining between them. Germline V gene data show CDR1 as LNHNV and CDR2 as YYDKDF (reference sequence). This CDR3 region has 17 residues. CDR3 region: CATSRATDPATNEKLFF. The CDR3 bases are TGTGCCACCAGCAGAGCTACAGACCCCGCAACTAATGAAAAACTGTTTTTT.

DNA for the CDR3: TGTGCCTGGATGGCGGCAGGGTCGAGGCAGCCCCAGCATTTT. It encodes CAWMAAGSRQPQHF. V gene TRBV30 combines with J gene TRBJ1-5, with D possibly TRBD1 on 5 matching bases. Trimming cost V 4 bases and J 7 bases, with 17 bases left between them. The CDR3 spans 14 residues. Germline V gene sequence: CDR1 GTSNPN, CDR2 SVGIG (reference sequence).

The chain is built from TRBV4-1 and TRBJ2-7, with a weak D call TRBD1 (6 bases). V lost 3 bases and J lost 4, with 10 bases in between. CDR3 length equals 13 residues. CDR1 and CDR2 from the germline V gene are MGHRA and YSYEKL. CDR3 DNA sequence: TGCGCCAGCAGCCACGTACAGGGTTACGAGCAGTACTTC. Residues: CASSHVQGYEQYF.

The chain uses TRBV7-9 and TRBJ1-1, with 10 bases lining up with TRBD1. This CDR3 has 14 residues. Looked up from germline, CDR1 is SEHNR and CDR2 is FQNEAQ (reference sequence). Trimming removed 3 bases from V and 5 bases from J; junction bases left unmatched: 3. The CDR3 sequence is CASSFGQGGTEAFF. The DNA of the CDR3 is TGTGCCAGCAGCTTTGGACAGGGGGGAACTGAAGCTTTCTTT.

V usage is TRBV6-1 and J usage is TRBJ2-7; TRBD1 matches 8 bases. Losses at the gene ends were 8 bases for V and 5 bases for J; bases not matched to a gene: 8. Germline V gene lookup returns CDR1 MNHNS and CDR2 SASEGT. The CDR3 runs 13 residues. The CDR3 here is CASSRGHTDEQYF. The CDR3 region has the DNA TGTGCCAGCTCCAGGGGGCATACCGACGAGCAGTACTTC.

The chain carries TRBV2 and TRBJ1-1, with D perhaps TRBD1 (5 bases). Trimming removed 6 bases from V and 1 base from J, with 24 bases in between. The CDR3 sequence is 18 residues long. The germline CDR1 and CDR2 sequences are SNHLY and FYNNEI. CDR3 in DNA: TGTGCCAGCAGGGACCGGGACTCTACTTATCTATCGAACACTGAAGCTTTCTTT. It yields the protein CASRDRDSTYLSNTEAFF.

Only one count was recorded for this clone. The chain combines TRBV7-9 with TRBJ1-4; a weak D match, TRBD1 (5 bases). From germline, CDR1 is SEHNR and CDR2 FQNEAQ (reference sequence). The CDR3 consists of 13 residues. With 0 bases removed from V and 14 bases from J, the gap between germline ends came to 13 bases. As DNA, the CDR3 is TGTGCCAGCAGCTTAGCAGGGGAGGGTACTCTGTTTTTT. Residues: CASSLAGEGTLFF.

The chain employs TRBV14 and TRBJ1-6, with a possible D match to TRBD1 (6 bases). V gave up 4 bases and J gave up 0 bases, with 10 bases separating them. Germline assignment: CDR1 SGHDN and CDR2 FVKESK. The CDR3 extends over 16 amino acids. This CDR3 is CASSLTGSSYNSPLHF. The CDR3 DNA reads as TGTGCCAGCAGCCTAACAGGGAGCTCCTATAATTCACCCCTCCACTTT.

The rearrangement joins TRBV6-6 to TRBJ1-1; D is undetermined. This CDR3 spans 13 amino acids. Trimming shortened V by 2 bases and J by 8 bases, and 12 bases separated the two germline ends. Germline CDR1 and CDR2: MNHNY and SVGAGI (reference sequence). CDR3 coding DNA: TGTGCCAGCAGTTACCCCGAAGGAGGGGAAGCTTTCTTT. It encodes CASSYPEGGEAFF.

The CDR3 loop reads CASSLALLAGGPGTDTQYF. The CDR3 DNA sequence: TGTGCCAGCAGCTTAGCATTACTAGCGGGAGGGCCGGGGACAGATACGCAGTATTTT. The chain links TRBV7-8 to TRBJ2-3; 13 bases are shared with TRBD2. V shed 0 bases, J shed 3 bases, and the junction held 9 bases outside the gene matches. This CDR3 is built from 19 residues. CDR1 SGHVS and CDR2 FQNEAQ come from the germline V gene.

The rearrangement links TRBV18 to TRBJ1-5, with a tentative D call TRBD1 (6 bases). CDR3 length equals 16 residues. The germline V and J ends were trimmed by 6 bases and 3 bases, with 18 bases remaining between them. The germline V gene has CDR1 KGHSH and CDR2 LQKENI. CDR3 amino acids: CASSPIDRTPNQPQHF. Written as DNA, the CDR3 is TGTGCCAGCTCCCCGATCGACAGGACACCCAATCAGCCCCAGCATTTT.

The V call is TRBV7-2, the J call TRBJ1-3; TRBD1 matches 8 bases. Germline values: CDR1 SGHTA, CDR2 FQGNSA. This CDR3 contains 17 residues. Trimming cost V 3 bases and J 1 base; bases outside gene matches: 8. The CDR3 protein is CASSFKRTGWSGNTIYF. CDR3 DNA sequence: TGTGCCAGCAGCTTTAAACGGACAGGGTGGTCTGGAAACACCATATATTTT.

The CDR3 DNA sequence: TGCGCCAGCAGTCAATTTCTACCTCCGTATAATTCACCCCTCCACTTT. Amino acid sequence: CASSQFLPPYNSPLHF. This rearrangement joins TRBV23-1 to TRBJ1-6; D remains ambiguous. TRBV23-1 is labeled an ORF, and its function is uncertain. The germline V and J ends were trimmed by 1 base and 4 bases, with 11 bases remaining between them. The CDR3 contains 16 residues.

The chain links TRBV6-5 to TRBJ1-1, with a possible D match to TRBD1 (5 bases). Between the trimmed V and J ends, which lost 6 bases and 4 bases, there was a span of 18 bases. Germline V lookup: CDR1 MNHEY, CDR2 SVGAGI. The CDR3 loop spans 15 amino acids. The CDR3 nucleotides are TGTGCCAGCAGGCGGCCCGGGGGGTATGGCACTGAAGCTTTCTTT. Encoded protein: CASRRPGGYGTEAFF.

This clone has only a few counts. The chain combines TRBV6-1 with TRBJ1-5; 7 positions match TRBD1. The germline V gene encodes CDR1 MNHNS and CDR2 SASEGT. The CDR3 covers 13 residues. V lost 7 bases to trimming and J lost 3 bases; unmatched junction nucleotides: 3. CDR3 loop: CASMGQLNQPQHF. The CDR3 DNA reads as TGTGCCAGCATGGGACAGCTCAATCAGCCCCAGCATTTT.

This clone was counted a single time. V usage is TRBV29-1 and J usage is TRBJ1-2; TRBD1 agrees at 7 bases. The CDR3 runs to 15 residues. Germline CDR1 SQVTM, CDR2 ANQGSEA. J was trimmed by 4 bases and V by 0 bases; bases with no gene match: 8. The CDR3 DNA follows: TGCAGCGTTGAAGATCGAGGGGGCGATCCCTATGGCTACACCTTC. It encodes CSVEDRGGDPYGYTF. The variable domain in full, completed from reference TRBV29-1 and TRBJ1-2, reads SAVISQKPSRDICQRGTSLTIQCQVDSQVTMMFWYRQQPGQSLTLIATANQGSEATYESGFVIDKFPISRPNLTFSTLTVSNMSPEDSSIYLCSVEDRGGDPYGYTFGSGTRLTVV.

V and J are TRBV28 and TRBJ1-5; no reliable D call. V lost 3 bases, J lost 10 bases, and 16 bases lay in between. The germline CDR1 and CDR2 sequences are MDHEN and SYDVKM. This CDR3 spans 14 amino acids. The CDR3 loop reads CASSFLPASSPQHF. The CDR3 region has the DNA TGTGCCAGCAGTTTCCTTCCCGCGTCTAGCCCCCAGCATTTT.

This chain links TRBV28 with TRBJ2-1, with a possible D match to TRBD1 (5 bases). The CDR3 length is 15 residues. Germline loops: CDR1 MDHEN, CDR2 SYDVKM. The V and J ends lost 6 bases and 0 bases respectively, with 12 bases between them. CDR3 sequence reads: CASRNTGSSYNEQFF. The CDR3 coding sequence is TGTGCCAGCAGGAATACAGGAAGCTCCTACAATGAGCAGTTCTTC.

The V and J genes are TRBV19 and TRBJ2-7, with D possibly being TRBD1 (6 bases). V gave up 10 bases and J gave up 3 bases, with 19 bases separating them. CDR1 and CDR2 from the germline V gene are LNHDA and SQIVND (reference sequence). CDR3 length: 14 amino acids. The CDR3 sequence: CATILGTLGYEQYF. CDR3 coding DNA: TGTGCCACCATCCTGGGGACATTGGGCTACGAGCAGTACTTC.

The chain employs TRBV5-4 and TRBJ1-5, with D possibly TRBD1 on 6 matching bases. The CDR3 consists of 15 residues. With 4 bases removed from V and 6 bases from J, the gap between germline ends came to 17 bases. Per germline, CDR1 SGHNT and CDR2 YYREEE (reference sequence). The CDR3 DNA is TGTGCCAGCAGCGAAGGGACATATGAAGGTCAGCCCCAGCATTTT. As protein: CASSEGTYEGQPQHF.

V is TRBV4-1 and J is TRBJ1-2, with D possibly being TRBD1 (6 bases). Germline V gene sequence: CDR1 MGHRA, CDR2 YSYEKL. The CDR3 covers 15 residues. The V end lost 3 bases, the J end lost 3 bases, and 14 bases lay between the germline ends. The CDR3 DNA is TGCGCCAGCAGCCATAGCGGGGGGGGCCACTATGGCTACACCTTC. It encodes CASSHSGGGHYGYTF.

The chain uses TRBV5-1 and TRBJ2-7; 14 bases line up with TRBD2. The V segment lost 3 bases and the J segment 5 bases; nucleotides outside the gene matches: 10. Germline V gene lookup returns CDR1 SGHRS and CDR2 YFSETQ. The CDR3 length is 17 residues. The CDR3 DNA follows: TGCGCCAGCAGCTACTACCCAGGACTAGCGGGAGGAAACGAGCAGTACTTC. It specifies CASSYYPGLAGGNEQYF.

Only a few counts were recorded for this clone. The chain has TRBV19 and TRBJ2-2; D unresolved. Germline V gene data show CDR1 as LNHDA and CDR2 as SQIVND (reference sequence). CDR3 length: 13 amino acids. V lost 4 bases and J 5 bases, leaving 8 bases between the germline ends. DNA of the CDR3: TGTGCCAGTAGTAACCCCGGTACCGGGGAGCTGTTTTTT. It yields the protein CASSNPGTGELFF.

V usage is TRBV4-3 and J usage is TRBJ1-1; 8 bases line up with TRBD1. CDR1 and CDR2 (germline): LGHNA, YSLEER. This CDR3 contains 14 residues. V was clipped by 0 bases and J by 8 bases; unmatched bases: 5. This CDR3 is CASSQDRGRGEAFF. The CDR3 DNA reads as TGCGCCAGCAGCCAAGACAGGGGGCGCGGGGAAGCTTTCTTT.

The chain uses TRBV4-2 and TRBJ1-1; 9 bases line up with TRBD1. The V gene's germline CDR1 is LGHNA and CDR2 YNFKEQ. The CDR3 extends over 16 amino acids. Losses at the gene ends were 2 bases for V and 5 bases for J; bases not matched to a gene: 9. The CDR3 DNA reads TGTGCCAGCAGCCAATACTCACAGGGGGCAGGGACTGAAGCTTTCTTT. This translates into CASSQYSQGAGTEAFF.

The gene calls are TRBV7-2 and TRBJ1-4; possibly TRBD1 for D (6 bases). Trimming took 5 bases from V and 10 from J, leaving 17 bases between them. Germline-derived CDR1 and CDR2 are SGHTA and FQGNSA. CDR3 length: 14 amino acids. As DNA, the CDR3 is TGTGCCAGCAGCCTACAGGGTGAAGAGGGAAAACTGTTTTTT. As protein: CASSLQGEEGKLFF. Together with reference TRBV7-2 and TRBJ1-4, the CDR3 gives the full variable domain: GAGVSQSPSNKVTEKGKDVELRCDPISGHTALYWYRQSLGQGLEFLIYFQGNSAPDKSGLPSDRFSAERTGGSVSTLTIQRTQQEDSAVYLCASSLQGEEGKLFFGSGTQLSVL.

The chain carries TRBV5-1 and TRBJ1-4; 8 bases map to TRBD1. Germline V lookup: CDR1 SGHRS, CDR2 YFSETQ. The CDR3 runs 15 residues. Germline trimming cut 1 base from V and 8 bases from J; bases unmatched to any gene: 7. The CDR3, as DNA: TGCGCCAGCAGCTTGAGTACAGGGGGGGCGGAAAAACTGTTTTTT. Protein: CASSLSTGGAEKLFF.